These 15 T cell receptor beta chains were all obtained from the same sample, sequenced in a study of shared clonotypes between healthy human individuals. Profiled with immunoSEQ multiplex PCR; TCRdb holds only in-frame clones, not every one. The sample contains 850,000 to 1,200,000 clones, about 75% of which appear only once. Input material: memory CD4+ T cells sorted from blood. Subset in this sample: CD45RA-negative fraction. The source is a man aged 18 to 30 in good health.

J is TRBJ1-2 and V is TRBV9; TRBD1 matches 8 bases. With V trimmed by 3 bases and J by 6 bases, 7 bases remained unmatched. CDR3 length: 14 amino acids. Per the germline V gene, CDR1 is SGDLS and CDR2 is YYNGEE. This CDR3 is CASSALTGANGYTF. CDR3 nucleotide sequence: TGTGCCAGCAGCGCCCTGACAGGGGCTAATGGCTACACCTTC.

This sequence joins TRBV11-2 and TRBJ2-2; 10 bases align to TRBD1. Germline loops: CDR1 SGHAT, CDR2 FQNNGV. There are 16 residues in the CDR3. V was clipped by 4 bases and J by 4 bases; unmatched bases: 6. CDR3 DNA: TGTGCCAGCAGCTGGCCGGGACAGGGGACCACCGGGGAGCTGTTTTTT. Protein: CASSWPGQGTTGELFF.

This sequence joins TRBV14 and TRBJ1-1, with D possibly being TRBD1 (5 bases). CDR3 length: 17 amino acids. CDR1 is SGHDN, CDR2 FVKESK, per germline. Trimming pared 0 bases from V and 4 bases from J, leaving 18 bases between. As DNA, the CDR3 is TGTGCCAGCAGCCAAGATAACCTAAGGGGTTTGGGCACTGAAGCTTTCTTT. This translates into CASSQDNLRGLGTEAFF.

This chain connects TRBV29-1 to TRBJ2-1, with TRBD1 identical over 8 bases. CDR3 length: 12 amino acids. The V gene end was trimmed by 3 bases and the J gene end by 6 bases; junction bases not matched to a gene: 1. Per the germline V gene, CDR1 is SQVTM and CDR2 is ANQGSEA. The DNA for the CDR3 is TGCAGCGTTGAGCAGGGGGCCAATGAGCAGTTCTTC. Translation: CSVEQGANEQFF.

This chain connects TRBV2 to TRBJ2-3, with D perhaps matching TRBD1 (8 bases). Germline V gene sequence: CDR1 SNHLY, CDR2 FYNNEI. Trimming took off 6 bases at V and 4 bases at J, with 20 bases between the two ends. The CDR3 runs to 16 residues. CDR3 bases: TGTGCCAGCAGGACGGGAGGACAGGGCGGAGCAGATACGCAGTATTTT. Amino acid sequence: CASRTGGQGGADTQYF.

Notes on this clone: Other nucleotide sequences in the sample specify the same CDR3. This rearrangement joins TRBV18 to TRBJ2-3, with D unresolved. Germline V gives CDR1 KGHSH, CDR2 LQKENI. With 1 base removed from V and 1 base from J, the gap between germline ends came to 6 bases. This CDR3 contains 14 residues. CDR3 residues: CASSPRQGTDTQYF. The CDR3 DNA reads as TGTGCCAGCTCACCACGCCAAGGCACAGATACGCAGTATTTT.

The chain is built from TRBV7-9 and TRBJ1-3; TRBD1 agrees at 8 bases. J was trimmed by 0 bases and V by 5 bases; bases with no gene match: 6. The CDR3 covers 16 residues. In germline, CDR1 is SEHNR, CDR2 FQNEAQ (reference sequence). The CDR3 DNA is TGTGCCAGCAGCCTAACAGGGGGTTACTCTGGAAACACCATATATTTT. The encoded protein is CASSLTGGYSGNTIYF.

This clone was detected a few times. V and J are TRBV5-1 and TRBJ2-3; a weak D match, TRBD2 (6 bases). The CDR3 totals 14 residues. In germline, CDR1 is SGHRS, CDR2 YFSETQ. Deletions cut 0 bases from V and 10 bases from J, with 15 bases between. CDR3 bases: TGCGCCAGCAGCTTGGAGGAGGGTTCTTCTGCGCAGTATTTT. Translated: CASSLEEGSSAQYF.

This clone was seen once. The chain employs TRBV28 and TRBJ1-2, with 8 nucleotides matching TRBD1. CDR1 and CDR2 (germline): MDHEN, SYDVKM. V trimming: 7 bases; J trimming: 4 bases; junction bases outside the gene matches: 11. This CDR3 spans 15 amino acids. The CDR3, as DNA: TGTGCCAGCAACCCCATAAAACAGGGGGGCTATGGCTACACCTTC. Its protein product is CASNPIKQGGYGYTF.

The V and J genes are TRBV20-1 and TRBJ2-7; 7 bases line up with TRBD2. The CDR3 covers 11 residues. Germline V gene lookup returns CDR1 DFQATT and CDR2 SNEGSKA (reference sequence). The trim removed 5 bases at V and 5 bases at J, leaving 3 bases unmatched. The CDR3 DNA is TGCAGTGCTCAACTAGCGAACGAGCAGTACTTC. Protein sequence: CSAQLANEQYF.

The rearrangement uses TRBV29-1 and TRBJ1-2; the D is unclear. The V gene's germline CDR1 is SQVTM and CDR2 ANQGSEA. V lost 5 bases and J 8 bases, leaving 12 bases between the germline ends. The CDR3 loop spans 11 amino acids. CDR3 residues: CSVREERGYTF. CDR3 sequence (DNA): TGCAGCGTTCGAGAAGAGCGGGGCTACACCTTC.

This clone has just one count. The chain uses TRBV25-1 and TRBJ2-7, with 8 positions matching TRBD1. Germline V CDR1 and CDR2: MGHDK, SYGVNS. V was pared by 4 bases and J by 3 bases, with 5 bases of the junction left unmatched. The CDR3 is made up of 14 amino acids. The CDR3, as DNA: TGTGCCAGCAGTGCGACAGGGGTCCGCTACGAGCAGTACTTC. It specifies CASSATGVRYEQYF.

The gene calls are TRBV27 and TRBJ2-1; 10 nucleotides match TRBD2. V lost 6 bases and J lost 2; bases outside the gene matches: 7. Per the germline V gene, CDR1 is MNHEY and CDR2 is SMNVEV (reference sequence). This CDR3 is built from 16 residues. In DNA, the CDR3 is TGTGCCAGCAGAGGACTAGCGGTTTTCCCCTACAATGAGCAGTTCTTC. Its protein is CASRGLAVFPYNEQFF.

The rearrangement links TRBV7-2 to TRBJ2-7; D might be TRBD2 (5 bases). The V end was cut by 4 bases, the J end by 0 bases, with 7 bases between. Germline V gene sequence: CDR1 SGHTA, CDR2 FQGNSA. CDR3 size: 13 residues. CDR3 protein: CASSSGSSYEQYF. In DNA, the CDR3 is TGTGCCAGCAGCTCGGGGAGCTCCTACGAGCAGTACTTC.

About this clone itself: The junction does not match germline at one end; this may be a read error. This rearrangement joins TRBV18 to TRBJ2-7; weak D call: TRBD2 (6 bases). Per the germline V gene, CDR1 is KGHSH and CDR2 is LQKENI. The CDR3 totals 15 residues. The CDR3 DNA follows: TGTGCCAGCTCGCCACGCGGCACGACGGGGGAGGAGCAGTACTTC. Translating gives CASSPRGTTGEEQYF.